A single TCR beta chain is shown here with its context. Those enrolled, adults aged about 18 to 89 years, came from fewer than 25 US areas. This specimen comes from a study of blood T cell repertoires in COVID-19. This CDR3 spans 13 amino acids. CDR1 and CDR2 from the germline V gene are LGHNT and FRNRAP. V lost 4 bases, J lost 4 bases, and 4 bases stayed unmatched. The repertoire was sequenced with immunoSEQ multiplex PCR; TCRdb's copy has only in-frame clones and lacks some. The sample has some 420,000 clones, 80% to 90% seen once. The sequenced material came from PBMCs or T cells enriched from blood (not recorded which). The chain combines TRBV12-5 with TRBJ2-7; 7 bases line up with TRBD1. The receptor's source is a man in his thirties or forties who had recovered from COVID-19. CDR3 sequence reads: CASGYGTAYEQYF. The CDR3 coding sequence is TGTGCTAGTGGTTACGGGACAGCATACGAGCAGTACTTC.